These T cell receptor beta chains were read from a single sample in a study of neurological immune-mediated disorders. MiXCR, applied by TCRdb to the 5' RACE reads, yields one record per CDR3 protein. In the table there are about 59,000 distinct CDR3 sequences, about 25% of which are singletons. Sequencing was done on a sample of PBMCs. These TCRs come from a man in his sixties with HTLV-1-associated myelopathy (HAM/TSP). Each CDR3 is given with its conserved first and last residue. D genes are given only for firm matches. For some rows the clone size is stated as once, few or many, or as a class when expanded; others skip it.

size	V	D	J	DNA	CDR3
few	TRBV7-3	TRBD2	TRBJ2-1	TGTGCCAGCAGCTTTAGCGGGGGCGCCAACAATGAGCAGTTCTTC	CASSFSGGANNEQFF
many	TRBV7-6	TRBD2	TRBJ2-7	TGTGCCAGCAGCTTAGCCGGCGGGGGGGTCGAGTACGAGCAGTACTTC	CASSLAGGGVEYEQYF
many	TRBV7-9	TRBD1	TRBJ1-2	TGTGCCAGCAGCGGCGGACAGGGGCTATTAGGCTACACCTTC	CASSGGQGLLGYTF
few	TRBV7-3	NA	TRBJ2-1	TGTGCCAGCAGCCCGCAGGGGGGGTGGGGCAATGAGCAGTTCTTC	CASSPQGGWGNEQFF
many	TRBV5-1	NA	TRBJ1-1	TGCGCCAGCAGCTTGGGCCAGGGGAGGGACACTGAAGCTTTCTTT	CASSLGQGRDTEAFF
NA	TRBV6-6	NA	TRBJ1-1	TGTGCCAGCAGTTACTCGTGGGGGAGGAACACTGAAGCTTTCTTT	CASSYSWGRNTEAFF
many	TRBV28	NA	TRBJ2-3	TGTGCCAGTCGCACGGAGGGCCGCACAGATACGCAGTATTTT	CASRTEGRTDTQYF
many	TRBV7-9	NA	TRBJ2-5	TGTGCCAGCAGCGGAAGGGCTGATACCGGACCACGGACCCAGTACTTC	CASSGRADTGPRTQYF
many	TRBV6-5	NA	TRBJ2-7	TGTGCCAGCAGTTACTCGTCCGAGCAGTACTTC	CASSYSSEQYF
few	TRBV20-1	TRBD1	TRBJ2-2	TGCAGTGCTAGAGATCCCGGGACAGAGTCCGGGGAGCTGTTTTTT	CSARDPGTESGELFF
many	TRBV4-1	TRBD1	TRBJ2-5	TGCGCCAGCAGCCAAACAGGGGGCGATGAGACCCAGTACTTC	CASSQTGGDETQYF
few	TRBV10-3	TRBD1	TRBJ2-7	TGTGCCATTCGAGGGGACAGCTCCTACGAGCAGTACTTC	CAIRGDSSYEQYF
many	TRBV9	TRBD2	TRBJ2-7	TGTGCCAGCAGCCCTCGCCGGGAGGCCGAGCAGTACTTC	CASSPRREAEQYF
many	TRBV6-5	NA	TRBJ2-7	TGTGCCAGCAGCTCCTCCGCAGTATCCTCCTACGAGCAGTACTTC	CASSSSAVSSYEQYF
many	TRBV10-2	NA	TRBJ2-5	TGCGCCAGCAGTGAGGTGGACCAAGAGACCCAGTACTTC	CASSEVDQETQYF
few	TRBV10-3	NA	TRBJ1-2	TGTGCCATCAGTGACCCCGGTCAGAACTATGGCTACACCTTC	CAISDPGQNYGYTF
many	TRBV5-1	NA	TRBJ1-2	TGCGCCAGCAGCTCTACGACGCAAAACTATGGCTACACCTTC	CASSSTTQNYGYTF
many	TRBV4-1	NA	TRBJ1-2	TGCGCCAGCAGCCAAGGGAGGAACGGCGACTATGGCTACACCTTC	CASSQGRNGDYGYTF
few	TRBV19	NA	TRBJ1-4	TGTGCCAGTAGTATCGGAGCTGGGCGTGAAAAACTGTTTTTT	CASSIGAGREKLFF
NA	TRBV10-3	TRBD2	TRBJ2-3	TGTGCCATCAGTGGGTCTCTAGCGGGACCCACAGATACGCAGTATTTT	CAISGSLAGPTDTQYF
NA	TRBV29-1	NA	TRBJ2-7	TGCAGCGCCATGAATCGTACAGGGTTTCAAAGCTCCTACGAGCAGTACTTC	CSAMNRTGFQSSYEQYF
NA	TRBV7-9	NA	TRBJ2-2	TGTGCCACCAGCCGGAGCTGGCGGAACACCGGGGAGCTGTTTTTT	CATSRSWRNTGELFF
few	TRBV6-6	NA	TRBJ1-5	TGTGCCAGCAGACCCGTGGGGAACAATCAGCCCCAGCATTTT	CASRPVGNNQPQHF
many	TRBV5-1	NA	TRBJ2-7	TGCGCCAGCAGCTCGGACTCGGGCTACGAGCAGTACTTC	CASSSDSGYEQYF
NA	TRBV6-5	NA	TRBJ2-7	TGTGCCAGCAGTTATTCCCGCAGCTACGAGCAGTACTTC	CASSYSRSYEQYF
many	TRBV27	NA	TRBJ2-7	TGTGCCAGCAGCAATAATATAGGCGAGCAGTACTTC	CASSNNIGEQYF
many	TRBV28	NA	TRBJ2-2	TGTGCCAGCATAGGCGGGGATGGCACCGGGGAGCTGTTTTTT	CASIGGDGTGELFF
few	TRBV7-8	NA	TRBJ2-1	TGTGCCAGCAGCTTAGTCGGCGCAGGACGAGATTTAGAGCAGTTCTTC	CASSLVGAGRDLEQFF
many	TRBV29-1	TRBD1	TRBJ1-1	TGCAGCGTGGGAGTTCAGGGGGACACTGAAGCTTTCTTT	CSVGVQGDTEAFF
NA	TRBV20-1	TRBD1	TRBJ1-3	TGCAGTGCCACGACAGGGACTGGAAACACCATATATTTT	CSATTGTGNTIYF
NA	TRBV6-2/TRBV6-3	NA	TRBJ1-6	TGTGCCAGAAGGCGGGGGGGGCCGGATTCACCCCTCCACTTT	CARRRGGPDSPLHF
many	TRBV5-1	TRBD1	TRBJ1-1	TGCGCCAGCAGCGCGGGGACAGTGCGACTCACTGAAGCTTTCTTT	CASSAGTVRLTEAFF
many	TRBV5-6	NA	TRBJ2-6	TGTGCCAGCAGTCATCAGGGCTCTGGGGCCAACGTCCTGACTTTC	CASSHQGSGANVLTF
many	TRBV29-1	NA	TRBJ1-1	TGCAGCGTTGTTCAGGGGTCCTACACTGAAGCTTTCTTT	CSVVQGSYTEAFF
once	TRBV6-5	NA	TRBJ1-6	TGTGCCAGCAGTTACAAACCAAGGGCGGACGCCATGCCGAATTCACCCCTCCACTTT	CASSYKPRADAMPNSPLHF
many	TRBV6-6	NA	TRBJ1-1	TGTGCCAGCAGTTACGGAAAAATGAACACTGAAGCTTTCTTT	CASSYGKMNTEAFF
many	TRBV5-1	TRBD2	TRBJ2-3	TGCGCCAGCAGCTTGCTTGCGGGAGAGGTCGCAGATACGCAGTATTTT	CASSLLAGEVADTQYF
few	TRBV18	NA	TRBJ2-5	TGTGCCAGCTCATCCAGCAGGGGCGAGACCCAGTACTTC	CASSSSRGETQYF
many	TRBV12-3/TRBV12-4	TRBD1	TRBJ2-7	TGTGCCAGCAGCGACCAGGGGGTGGACGTAACCTACGAGCAGTACTTC	CASSDQGVDVTYEQYF
few	TRBV5-1	TRBD2	TRBJ2-4	TGCGCCAGCAGCCAGCGGACTAGCGGGAGGAACATTCAGTACTTC	CASSQRTSGRNIQYF
NA	TRBV20-1	NA	TRBJ2-5	TGCAGTGCCCTGATGGGGAGTCGTGGTGAGCAGTACTTC	CSALMGSRGEQYF
NA	TRBV11-2	NA	TRBJ2-1	TGTGCCAGCAGCTTAGGGGGCAAGGAGCAGTTCTTC	CASSLGGKEQFF
many	TRBV20-1	NA	TRBJ1-1	TGCAGTGCTAGATTGCTAACAGGGTCTTACACTGAAGCTTTCTTT	CSARLLTGSYTEAFF
many	TRBV7-8	NA	TRBJ2-5	TGTGCCAGCAGCTTAGGGGTTTTGGAGACCCAGTACTTC	CASSLGVLETQYF
many	TRBV7-2	NA	TRBJ2-7	TGTGCCAGCAGCTCAGGACTCGCCTACGAGCAGTACTTC	CASSSGLAYEQYF
many	TRBV4-1	NA	TRBJ1-1	TGCGCCAGCAGCCAAGAAACCCCCAGGGGGAACACTGAAGCTTTCTTT	CASSQETPRGNTEAFF
NA	TRBV20-1	NA	TRBJ2-1	TGCAGTGACAGTACAGGCGCCGGCTCCTACAATGAGCAGTTCTTC	CSDSTGAGSYNEQFF
many	TRBV5-1	TRBD1	TRBJ2-3	TGCGCCAGCAGCAGGGGACAGCAATTCACAGATACGCAGTATTTT	CASSRGQQFTDTQYF
many	TRBV24-1	NA	TRBJ1-4	TGTGCCACCCTCGACAGGAGAAATGAAAAACTGTTTTTT	CATLDRRNEKLFF
many	TRBV3-1	NA	TRBJ1-1	TGTGCCAGCAGCCCAAAAGGGGGGAACACTGAAGCTTTCTTT	CASSPKGGNTEAFF
many	TRBV5-1	NA	TRBJ1-2	TGCGCCAGCAGCTTGGCAGAGAACTATGGCTACACCTTC	CASSLAENYGYTF
many	TRBV29-1	NA	TRBJ2-1	TGCAGCGTTGTCGGAGCGGCGGATGAGCAGTTCTTC	CSVVGAADEQFF
few	TRBV29-1	NA	TRBJ1-4	TGCAGCGTTGAAGTCTCCGTGGGAGGTGAAAAACTGTTTTTT	CSVEVSVGGEKLFF